This TCR beta chain was sequenced in a study of T cell repertoires in cytomegalovirus infection (dated by TCRdb to the late 2010s). Concerning the study at large: Donor HLA type was relevant to the analysis, as public TCR beta signatures indicated carriage of CMV infection together with the matching HLA type. Overall study outcomes, separate from this receptor: In both this cohort and an independent roughly 350-donor cohort, the cumulative frequency of public TCR beta family members distinguished carriers of CMV infection plus the relevant HLA type. The ex vivo response was dominated by HLA-C-restricted CMV-specific TCR beta clonotypes, which also provided the single most frequent clonotype in two of eight donors.

For sequencing, an Illumina HiSeq 1500 was employed. TCRdb reprocessed the public reads (quality trimming at Q25 with fastp, clone calling with MiXCR) and kept in-frame beta chains. Identical CDR3 protein sequences are pooled into one entry, listed with their most common genes and DNA. For this sample there are some 440,000 distinct CDR3 sequences; approximately 31% appear just once. Together, the top ten hold roughly an eighth of the sample. There are 18 amino acids in the CDR3, from cysteine to phenylalanine inclusive. This entry keeps only the CDR3 DNA: 54 bases, framed from base 1. The germline V and J ends show losses of 8 bases and 0 bases respectively, and no gene match explains 12 bases of the junction. Notes on this clonotype: Its antigen has not been determined. No much larger clone exists at a distance of one base, and base qualities are not known.

Sequencing input: PBMCs. The chain uses TRBV12-3 or TRBV12-4 and TRBJ2-6, and TRBD2 matches 8 of the central bases. This receptor was taken from a human donor in good health (CMV status not recorded). Some clones in this sample may be carry-over from other donors' samples. The encoded CDR3 is CASSPYGGGPSGANVLTF. The sequenced DNA is TGTGCCAGCTCCCCTTACGGGGGGGGCCCCTCTGGGGCCAACGTCCTGACTTTC.